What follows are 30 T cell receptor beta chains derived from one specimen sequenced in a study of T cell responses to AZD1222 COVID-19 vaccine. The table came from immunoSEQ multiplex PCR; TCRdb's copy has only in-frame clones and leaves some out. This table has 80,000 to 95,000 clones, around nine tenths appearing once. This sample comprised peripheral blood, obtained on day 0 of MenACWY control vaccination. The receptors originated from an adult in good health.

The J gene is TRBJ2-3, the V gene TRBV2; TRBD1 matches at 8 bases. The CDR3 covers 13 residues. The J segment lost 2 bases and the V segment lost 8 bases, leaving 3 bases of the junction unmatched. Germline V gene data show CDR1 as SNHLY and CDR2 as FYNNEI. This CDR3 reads CASDRGYTDTQYF. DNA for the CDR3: TGTGCCAGCGACAGGGGCTACACAGATACGCAGTATTTT.

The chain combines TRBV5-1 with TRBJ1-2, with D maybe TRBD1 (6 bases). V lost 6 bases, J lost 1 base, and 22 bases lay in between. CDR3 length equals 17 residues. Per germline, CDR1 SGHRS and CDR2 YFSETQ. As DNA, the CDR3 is TGCGCCAGCAAACTAACCATGGAGGGGGAGTTTAACTATGGCTACACCTTC. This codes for CASKLTMEGEFNYGYTF.

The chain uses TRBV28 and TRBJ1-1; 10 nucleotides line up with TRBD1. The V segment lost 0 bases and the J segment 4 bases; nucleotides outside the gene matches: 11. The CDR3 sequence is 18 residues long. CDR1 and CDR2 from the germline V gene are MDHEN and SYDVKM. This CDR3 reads CASSLWTGTGVRATEAFF. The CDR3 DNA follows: TGTGCCAGCAGTTTATGGACCGGGACAGGGGTCAGGGCCACTGAAGCTTTCTTT.

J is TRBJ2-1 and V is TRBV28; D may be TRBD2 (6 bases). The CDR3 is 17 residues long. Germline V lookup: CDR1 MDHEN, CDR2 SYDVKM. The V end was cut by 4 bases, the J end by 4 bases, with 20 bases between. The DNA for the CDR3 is TGTGCCAGCAGTTATCCTCCAAGGGACTCATATTACAATGAGCAGTTCTTC. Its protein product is CASSYPPRDSYYNEQFF.

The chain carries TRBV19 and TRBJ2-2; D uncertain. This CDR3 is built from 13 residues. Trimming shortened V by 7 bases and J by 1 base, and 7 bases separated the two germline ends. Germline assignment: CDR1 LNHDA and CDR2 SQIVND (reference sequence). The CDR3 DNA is TGTGCCAGTAAGGGCAGGAACACCGGGGAGCTGTTTTTT. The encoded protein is CASKGRNTGELFF.

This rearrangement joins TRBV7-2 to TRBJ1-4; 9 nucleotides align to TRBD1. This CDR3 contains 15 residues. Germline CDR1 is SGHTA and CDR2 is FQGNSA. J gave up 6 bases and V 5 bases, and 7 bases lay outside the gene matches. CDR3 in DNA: TGTGCCAGCAGCCCCTCACAGGGGGCTTATGAAAAACTGTTTTTT. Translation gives CASSPSQGAYEKLFF.

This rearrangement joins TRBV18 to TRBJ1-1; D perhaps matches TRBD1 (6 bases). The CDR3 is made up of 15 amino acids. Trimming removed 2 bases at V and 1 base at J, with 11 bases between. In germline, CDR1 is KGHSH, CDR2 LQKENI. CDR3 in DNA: TGTGCCAGCTCACCAGGGGGCTGGGGGAACACTGAAGCTTTCTTT. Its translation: CASSPGGWGNTEAFF.

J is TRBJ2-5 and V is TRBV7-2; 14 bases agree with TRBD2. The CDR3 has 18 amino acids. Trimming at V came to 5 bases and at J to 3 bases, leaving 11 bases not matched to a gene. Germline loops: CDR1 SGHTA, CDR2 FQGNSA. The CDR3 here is CASSINPGLAGAKETQYF. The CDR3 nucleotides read TGTGCCAGCAGCATAAACCCGGGACTAGCGGGGGCCAAAGAGACCCAGTACTTC.

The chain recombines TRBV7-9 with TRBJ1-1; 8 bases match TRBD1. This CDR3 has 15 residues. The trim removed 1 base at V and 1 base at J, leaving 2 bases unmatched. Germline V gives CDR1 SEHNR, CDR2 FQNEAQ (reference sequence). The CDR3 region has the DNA TGTGCCAGCAGCTTAGTCGGGACAGGGAACACTGAAGCTTTCTTT. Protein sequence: CASSLVGTGNTEAFF.

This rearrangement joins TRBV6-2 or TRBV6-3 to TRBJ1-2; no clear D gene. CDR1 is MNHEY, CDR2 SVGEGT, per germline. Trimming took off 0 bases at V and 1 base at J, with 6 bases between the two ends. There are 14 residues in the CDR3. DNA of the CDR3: TGTGCCAGCAGTTACTCCTGGGGTAACTATGGCTACACCTTC. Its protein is CASSYSWGNYGYTF.

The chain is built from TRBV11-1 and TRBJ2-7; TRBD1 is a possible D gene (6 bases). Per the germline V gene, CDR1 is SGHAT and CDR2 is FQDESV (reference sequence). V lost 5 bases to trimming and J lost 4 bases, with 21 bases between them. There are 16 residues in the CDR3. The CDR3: CASSKALQGQGYEQYF. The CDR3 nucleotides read TGTGCCAGCAGCAAAGCCTTACAGGGCCAAGGGTACGAGCAGTACTTC.

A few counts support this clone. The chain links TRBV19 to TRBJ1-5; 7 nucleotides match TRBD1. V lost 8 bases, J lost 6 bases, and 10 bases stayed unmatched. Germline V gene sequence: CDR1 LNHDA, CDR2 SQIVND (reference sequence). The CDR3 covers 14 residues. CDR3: CASSGGREGQPQHF. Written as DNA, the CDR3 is TGTGCCAGTTCAGGGGGTAGGGAGGGTCAGCCCCAGCATTTT.

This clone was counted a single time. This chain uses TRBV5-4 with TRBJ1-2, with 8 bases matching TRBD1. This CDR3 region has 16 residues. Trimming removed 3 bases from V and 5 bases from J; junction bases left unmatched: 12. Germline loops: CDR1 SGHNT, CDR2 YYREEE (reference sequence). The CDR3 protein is CASSSNGQGAVYGYTF. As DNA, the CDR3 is TGTGCCAGCAGCTCTAACGGGCAGGGGGCTGTTTATGGCTACACCTTC. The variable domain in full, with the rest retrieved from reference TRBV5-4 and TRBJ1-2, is ETGVTQSPTHLIKTRGQQVTLRCSSQSGHNTVSWYQQALGQGPQFIFQYYREEENGRGNFPPRFSGLQFPNYSSELNVNALELDDSALYLCASSSNGQGAVYGYTFGSGTRLTVV.

CDR3: CASSIDRDRGDGYTF. CDR3 DNA: TGTGCCAGTAGTATAGACCGGGACAGGGGGGATGGCTACACCTTC. This chain uses TRBV19 with TRBJ1-2, with 11 bases lining up with TRBD1. The CDR3 sequence is 15 residues long. J was trimmed by 6 bases and V by 0 bases; bases with no gene match: 3. Germline assignment: CDR1 LNHDA and CDR2 SQIVND (reference sequence).

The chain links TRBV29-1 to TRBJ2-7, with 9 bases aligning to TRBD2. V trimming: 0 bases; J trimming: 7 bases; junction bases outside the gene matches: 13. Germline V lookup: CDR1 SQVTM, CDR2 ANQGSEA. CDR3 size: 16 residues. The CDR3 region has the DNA TGCAGCGTTGAAGAACTTAGCGGGGGTCCGTTTGGGGAGCAGTACTTC. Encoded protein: CSVEELSGGPFGEQYF.

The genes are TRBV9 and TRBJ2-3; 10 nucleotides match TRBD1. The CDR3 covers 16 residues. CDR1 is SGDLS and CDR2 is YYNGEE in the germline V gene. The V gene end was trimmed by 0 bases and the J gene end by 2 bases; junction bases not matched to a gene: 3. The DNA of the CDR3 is TGTGCCAGCAGCGTAGCTGACAGGGGGCTCACAGATACGCAGTATTTT. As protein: CASSVADRGLTDTQYF.

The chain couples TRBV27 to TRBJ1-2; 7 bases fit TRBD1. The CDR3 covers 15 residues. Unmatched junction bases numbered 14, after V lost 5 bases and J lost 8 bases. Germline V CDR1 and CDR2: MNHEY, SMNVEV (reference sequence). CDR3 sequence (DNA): TGTGCCAGCAGTCATACAGGGGCCCCTATTCAGGGCTACACCTTC. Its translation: CASSHTGAPIQGYTF.

CDR3 nucleotides: TGTGCCAGCAGCTTGAGTGCGGCACCCGGGGCCCAGCATTTT. Its protein is CASSLSAAPGAQHF. V usage is TRBV5-6 and J usage is TRBJ1-5; D remains unclear. This CDR3 comprises 14 residues. Germline CDR1 and CDR2: SGHDT and YYEEEE. The V gene lost 1 base and the J gene lost 11 bases, with 16 bases spanning the gap.

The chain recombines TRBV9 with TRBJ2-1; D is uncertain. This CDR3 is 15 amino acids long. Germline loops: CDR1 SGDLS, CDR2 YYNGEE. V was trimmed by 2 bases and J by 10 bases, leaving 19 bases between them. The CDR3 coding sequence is TGTGCCAGCAGCGTCCTTTGGACCCTGAATTGGGAGCAGTTCTTC. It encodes CASSVLWTLNWEQFF.

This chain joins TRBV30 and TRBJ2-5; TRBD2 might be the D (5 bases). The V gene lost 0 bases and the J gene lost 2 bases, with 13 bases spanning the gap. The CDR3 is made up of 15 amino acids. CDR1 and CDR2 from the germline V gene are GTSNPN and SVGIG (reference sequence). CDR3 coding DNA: TGTGCCTGGAGTGTATTGTCGGGGTGGCAAGAGACCCAGTACTTC. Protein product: CAWSVLSGWQETQYF. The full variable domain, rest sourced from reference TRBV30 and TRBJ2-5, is SQTIHQWPATLVQPVGSPLSLECTVEGTSNPNLYWYRQAAGRGLQLLFYSVGIGQISSEVPQNLSASRPQDRQFILSSKKLLLSDSGFYLCAWSVLSGWQETQYFGPGTRLLVL.

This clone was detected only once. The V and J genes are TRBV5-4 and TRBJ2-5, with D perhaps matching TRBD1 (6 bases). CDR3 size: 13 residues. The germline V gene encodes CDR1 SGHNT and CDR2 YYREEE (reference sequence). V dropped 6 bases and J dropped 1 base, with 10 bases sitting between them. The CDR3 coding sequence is TGTGCCAGCACCGGACAGTCCCAAGAGACCCAGTACTTC. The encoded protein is CASTGQSQETQYF.

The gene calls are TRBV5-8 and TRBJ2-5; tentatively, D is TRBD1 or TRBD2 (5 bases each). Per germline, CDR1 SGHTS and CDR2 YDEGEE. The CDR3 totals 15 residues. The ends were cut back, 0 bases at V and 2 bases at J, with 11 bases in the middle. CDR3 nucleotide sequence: TGTGCCAGCAGCTTGGGTCAGAGGGGTCAAGAGACCCAGTACTTC. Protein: CASSLGQRGQETQYF. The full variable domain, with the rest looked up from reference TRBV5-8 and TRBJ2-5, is EAGVTQSPTHLIKTRGQQATLRCSPISGHTSVYWYQQALGLGLQFLLWYDEGEERNRGNFPPRFSGRQFPNYSSELNVNALELEDSALYLCASSLGQRGQETQYFGPGTRLLVL.

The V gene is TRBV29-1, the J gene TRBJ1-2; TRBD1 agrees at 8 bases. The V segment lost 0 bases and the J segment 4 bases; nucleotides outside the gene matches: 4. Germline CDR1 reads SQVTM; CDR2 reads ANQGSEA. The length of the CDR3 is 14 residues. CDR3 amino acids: CSVEEAGGGYGYTF. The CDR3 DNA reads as TGCAGCGTTGAAGAGGCAGGGGGCGGCTATGGCTACACCTTC.

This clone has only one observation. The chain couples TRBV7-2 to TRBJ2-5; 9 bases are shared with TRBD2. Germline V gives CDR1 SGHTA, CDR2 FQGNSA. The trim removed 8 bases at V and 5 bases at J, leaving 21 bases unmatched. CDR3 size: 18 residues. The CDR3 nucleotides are TGTGCCAGCTCTGTGGGACTTATTGAGCGGGGGGTCGGGGAGACCCAGTACTTC. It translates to CASSVGLIERGVGETQYF.

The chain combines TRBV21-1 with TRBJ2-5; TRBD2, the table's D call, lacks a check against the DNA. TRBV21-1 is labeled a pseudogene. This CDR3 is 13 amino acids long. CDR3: CASRLAGVETQYF. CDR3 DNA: TGTGCCAGCCGACTAGCGGGGGTAGAGACCCAGTACTTC.

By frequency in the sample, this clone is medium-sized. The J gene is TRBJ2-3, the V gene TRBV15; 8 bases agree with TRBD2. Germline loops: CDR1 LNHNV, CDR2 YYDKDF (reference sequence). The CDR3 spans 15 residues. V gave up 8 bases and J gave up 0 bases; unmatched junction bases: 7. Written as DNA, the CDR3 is TGTGCCACCGGAGCGACGGGAGGGAGCACAGATACGCAGTATTTT. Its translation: CATGATGGSTDTQYF.

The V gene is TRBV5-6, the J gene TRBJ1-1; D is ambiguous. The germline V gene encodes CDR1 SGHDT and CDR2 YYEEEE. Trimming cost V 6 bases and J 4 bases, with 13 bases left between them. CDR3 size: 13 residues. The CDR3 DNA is TGTGCCAGCAAACGGCGGGTTAGCACTGAAGCTTTCTTT. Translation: CASKRRVSTEAFF.

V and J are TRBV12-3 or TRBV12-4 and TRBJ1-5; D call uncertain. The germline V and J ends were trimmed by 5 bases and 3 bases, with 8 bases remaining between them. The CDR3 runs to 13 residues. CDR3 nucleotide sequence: TGTGCCAGCAGTCAACAGTACAATCAGCCCCAGCATTTT. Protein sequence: CASSQQYNQPQHF.

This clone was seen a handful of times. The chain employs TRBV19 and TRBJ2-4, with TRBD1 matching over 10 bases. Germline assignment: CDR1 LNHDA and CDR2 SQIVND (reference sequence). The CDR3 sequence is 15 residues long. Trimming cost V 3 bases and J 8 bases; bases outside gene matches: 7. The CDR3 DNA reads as TGTGCCAGTAGTATCCCGGGACAGGGGACCCACATTCAGTACTTC. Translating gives CASSIPGQGTHIQYF.

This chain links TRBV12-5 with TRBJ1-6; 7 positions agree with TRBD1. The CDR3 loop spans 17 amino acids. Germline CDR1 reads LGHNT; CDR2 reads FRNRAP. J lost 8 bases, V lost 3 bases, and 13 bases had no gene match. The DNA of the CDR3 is TGTGCTAGTGGTTTTACAGGGGCCGCCAGGAGGGATTCACCCCTCCACTTT. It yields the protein CASGFTGAARRDSPLHF.